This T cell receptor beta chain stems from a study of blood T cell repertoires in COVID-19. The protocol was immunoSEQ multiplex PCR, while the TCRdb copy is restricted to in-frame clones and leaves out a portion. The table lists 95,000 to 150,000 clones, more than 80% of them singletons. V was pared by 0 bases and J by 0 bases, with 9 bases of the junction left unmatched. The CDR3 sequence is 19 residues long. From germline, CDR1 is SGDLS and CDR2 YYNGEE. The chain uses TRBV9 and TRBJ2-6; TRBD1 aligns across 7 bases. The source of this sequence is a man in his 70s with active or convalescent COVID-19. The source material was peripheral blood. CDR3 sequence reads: CASSVATGQDFSGANVLTF. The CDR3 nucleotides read TGTGCCAGCAGCGTAGCTACAGGACAGGATTTCTCTGGGGCCAACGTCCTGACTTTC.